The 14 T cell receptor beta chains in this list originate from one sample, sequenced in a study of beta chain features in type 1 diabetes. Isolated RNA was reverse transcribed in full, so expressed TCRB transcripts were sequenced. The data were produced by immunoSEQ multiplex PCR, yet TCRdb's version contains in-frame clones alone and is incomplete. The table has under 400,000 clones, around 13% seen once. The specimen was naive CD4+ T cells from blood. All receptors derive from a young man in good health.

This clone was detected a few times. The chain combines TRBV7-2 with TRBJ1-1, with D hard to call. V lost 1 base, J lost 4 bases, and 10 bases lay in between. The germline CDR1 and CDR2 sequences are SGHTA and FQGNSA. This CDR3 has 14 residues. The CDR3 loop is CASSLVHRGTEAFF. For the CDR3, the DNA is TGTGCCAGCAGCTTAGTCCACCGAGGCACTGAAGCTTTCTTT.

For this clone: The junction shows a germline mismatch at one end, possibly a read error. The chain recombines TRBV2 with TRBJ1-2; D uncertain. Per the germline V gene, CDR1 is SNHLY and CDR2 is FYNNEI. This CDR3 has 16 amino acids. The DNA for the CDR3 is TGTGCCAGCAGCGAAGGGAGGACCCATACTGGCCATGGCTACACCTTC. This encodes CASSEGRTHTGHGYTF.

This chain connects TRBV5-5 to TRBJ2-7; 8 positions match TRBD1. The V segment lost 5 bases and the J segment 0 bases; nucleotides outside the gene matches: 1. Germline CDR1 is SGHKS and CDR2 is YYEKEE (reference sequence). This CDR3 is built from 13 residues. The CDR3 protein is CASRGTGSYEQYF. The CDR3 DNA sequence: TGTGCCAGCAGAGGGACAGGCTCCTACGAGCAGTACTTC.

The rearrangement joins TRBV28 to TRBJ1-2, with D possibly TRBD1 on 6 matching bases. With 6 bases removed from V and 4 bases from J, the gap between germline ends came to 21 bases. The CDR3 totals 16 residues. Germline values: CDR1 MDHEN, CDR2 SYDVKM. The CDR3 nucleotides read TGTGCCAGCAGACCTCCCGGGACACTAGAACTCTATGGCTACACCTTC. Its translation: CASRPPGTLELYGYTF.

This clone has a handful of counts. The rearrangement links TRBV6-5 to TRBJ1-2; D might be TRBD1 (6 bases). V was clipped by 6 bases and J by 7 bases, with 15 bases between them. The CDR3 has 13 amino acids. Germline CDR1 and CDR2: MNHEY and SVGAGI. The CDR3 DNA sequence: TGTGCCAGCAGCATCAGGGGTTCGATTGGCTACACCTTC. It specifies CASSIRGSIGYTF.

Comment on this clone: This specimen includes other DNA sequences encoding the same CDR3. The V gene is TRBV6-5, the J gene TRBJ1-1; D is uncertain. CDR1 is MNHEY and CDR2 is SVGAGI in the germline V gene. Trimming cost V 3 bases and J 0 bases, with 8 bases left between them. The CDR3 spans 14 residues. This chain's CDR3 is CASSYLAVNTEAFF. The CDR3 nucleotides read TGTGCCAGCAGTTATTTGGCAGTGAACACTGAAGCTTTCTTT.

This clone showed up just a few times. The CDR3 nucleotides read TGCGCCAGCAGCCAAGATTTTAGGCGGGGCCGTAGCTCCTACGAGCAGTACTTC. Its protein product is CASSQDFRRGRSSYEQYF. The chain recombines TRBV4-3 with TRBJ2-7; tentatively, D is TRBD2 (6 bases). CDR1 LGHNA and CDR2 YSLEER come from the germline V gene. V was trimmed by 0 bases and J by 0 bases, leaving 18 bases between them. This CDR3 spans 18 amino acids.

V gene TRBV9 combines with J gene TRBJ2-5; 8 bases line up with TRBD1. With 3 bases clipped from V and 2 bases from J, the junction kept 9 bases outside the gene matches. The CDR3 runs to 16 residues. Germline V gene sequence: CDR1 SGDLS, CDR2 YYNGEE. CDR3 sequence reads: CASSAPTRGRQETQYF. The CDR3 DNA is TGTGCCAGCAGCGCTCCTACCAGGGGGCGGCAAGAGACCCAGTACTTC.

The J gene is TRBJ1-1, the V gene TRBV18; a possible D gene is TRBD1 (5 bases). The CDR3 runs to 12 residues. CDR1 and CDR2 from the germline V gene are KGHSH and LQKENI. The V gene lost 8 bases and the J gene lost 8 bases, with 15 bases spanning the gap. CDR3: CASTPSGGEAFF. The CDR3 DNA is TGTGCCAGCACCCCCAGCGGGGGGGAAGCTTTCTTT.

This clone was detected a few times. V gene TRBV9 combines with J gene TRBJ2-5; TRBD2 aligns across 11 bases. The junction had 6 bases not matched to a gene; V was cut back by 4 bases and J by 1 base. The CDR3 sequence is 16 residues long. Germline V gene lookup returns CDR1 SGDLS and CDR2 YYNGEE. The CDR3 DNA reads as TGTGCCAGCAGCTTAACTAGCGGGAGAGGCCAAGAGACCCAGTACTTC. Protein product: CASSLTSGRGQETQYF. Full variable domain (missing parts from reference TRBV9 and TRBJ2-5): DSGVTQTPKHLITATGQRVTLRCSPRSGDLSVYWYQQSLDQGLQFLIQYYNGEERAKGNILERFSAQQFPDLHSELNLSSLELGDSALYFCASSLTSGRGQETQYFGPGTRLLVL.

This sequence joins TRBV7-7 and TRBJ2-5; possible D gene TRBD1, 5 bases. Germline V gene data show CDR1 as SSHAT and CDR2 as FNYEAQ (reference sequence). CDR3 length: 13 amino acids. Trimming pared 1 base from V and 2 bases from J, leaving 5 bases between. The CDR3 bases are TGTGCCAGCAGCTTAGACAGGCAAGAGACCCAGTACTTC. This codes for CASSLDRQETQYF. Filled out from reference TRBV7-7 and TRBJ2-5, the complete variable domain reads GAGVSQSPRYKVTKRGQDVTLRCDPISSHATLYWYQQALGQGPEFLTYFNYEAQPDKSGLPSDRFSAERPEGSISTLTIQRTEQRDSAMYRCASSLDRQETQYFGPGTRLLVL.

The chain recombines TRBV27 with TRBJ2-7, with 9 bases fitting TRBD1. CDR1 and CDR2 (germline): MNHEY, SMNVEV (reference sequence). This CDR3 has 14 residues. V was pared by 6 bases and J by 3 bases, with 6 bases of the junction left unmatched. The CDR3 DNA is TGTGCCAGCAGCCCGGGACAGGGAGGCTACGAGCAGTACTTC. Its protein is CASSPGQGGYEQYF.

In DNA form, the CDR3 reads TGTGCCAGCTCACCGACACTAGCGGGGGGAAGCGGAGAGCAGTACTTC. Its protein is CASSPTLAGGSGEQYF. The rearrangement joins TRBV18 to TRBJ2-5, with 12 bases matching TRBD2. With 3 bases clipped from V and 11 bases from J, the junction kept 13 bases outside the gene matches. Germline V lookup: CDR1 KGHSH, CDR2 LQKENI. The CDR3 has 16 residues.

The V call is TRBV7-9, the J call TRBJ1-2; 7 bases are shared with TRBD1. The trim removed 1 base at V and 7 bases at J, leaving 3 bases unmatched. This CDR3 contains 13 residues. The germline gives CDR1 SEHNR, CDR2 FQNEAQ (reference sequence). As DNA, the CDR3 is TGTGCCAGCAGCTTAGAACAGGGGACTGGCTACACCTTC. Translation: CASSLEQGTGYTF.